Each of the 12 T cell receptor beta chains below was sequenced from the same sample in a study of tumor and adjacent non-tumor tissue in lung cancer. No cell sorting was done before RNA was extracted from the tissue. This non-tumor lung sample came from over 3 cm beyond the tumor edge. TCRbeta libraries were built with three rounds of nested PCR, modified from ARM-PCR. One entry per CDR3 protein, called by TCRdb with MiXCR from the multiplex PCR reads. This sample has approximately 90,000 distinct CDR3 sequences, with around 76% found just once. The sample comprised distant non-tumor lung tissue. The receptor source for this set is a woman in her forties or fifties with non-small cell lung cancer.

Comment on this clonotype: One end of the junction varies from germline; a read error may be responsible. The chain has TRBV29-1 and TRBJ2-5; no clear D. This CDR3 region has 14 residues. Germline V gene lookup returns CDR1 SQVTM and CDR2 ANQGSEA. CDR3 DNA sequence: TGCAACGTTGAAGATGGGTTAGCCCAAGAGACCCAGTACTTC. It is translated as CNVEDGLAQETQYF.

On this clonotype: One end of the junction is discordant with germline, which a read error may explain. The chain combines TRBV10-3 with TRBJ2-7, with no clear D. The germline CDR1 and CDR2 sequences are ENHRY and SYGVKD. The CDR3 extends over 12 amino acids. The CDR3 DNA follows: TGTGCCACCGGTCTGATAACGTACGGGCAGTACTTC. Translating gives CATGLITYGQYF.

With regard to this clonotype: Germline and junction disagree at one end, which may indicate a read error. The chain is built from TRBV5-1 and TRBJ2-3; no definite D call. The CDR3 spans 14 residues. The germline CDR1 and CDR2 sequences are SGHRS and YFSETQ. The CDR3 DNA is TGCGCCAGCAGCCCAGGTGTAGCCACAGATACACAGTATTTT. Protein: CASSPGVATDTQYF.

With regard to this clonotype: A much larger clone differs from this one at a single base, so this may be a read error. This chain joins TRBV6-2 or TRBV6-3 and TRBJ2-7; the D call may be TRBD1 or TRBD2 (6 bases each). The CDR3 runs 14 residues. The germline gives CDR1 MNHEY, CDR2 SVGEGT. Trimming took 2 bases from V and 6 from J, leaving 14 bases between them. CDR3 DNA: TGTGCCAGCAGTTACAGGGGCAGGGGAGGCGAGCAGTACTTC. The encoded protein is CASSYRGRGGEQYF.

A remark on this clonotype: A read error is likely, as this CDR3 ends without the conserved phenylalanine or tryptophan. The V call is TRBV6-5, the J call TRBJ2-1; TRBD1 or TRBD2 may be the D gene (6 bases each). Germline V gives CDR1 MNHEY, CDR2 SVGAGI. This CDR3 region has 17 residues. Written as DNA, the CDR3 is TGTGCCTGCAGTTACTCGATGGCGGGACAAGGAGGGAATGAGCAGTTCGTC. Amino acid sequence: CACSYSMAGQGGNEQFV.

A word on this clonotype: A read error may be the cause here, since a much bigger clone is one base away. The chain employs TRBV5-6 and TRBJ2-3, with D unclear. Per germline, CDR1 SGHDT and CDR2 YYEEEE. This CDR3 contains 11 residues. The CDR3: CASSVADTPYF. In nucleotides, the CDR3 is TGTGCCAGCAGCGTGGCAGATACGCCGTATTTT.

For this clonotype: Likely a read error: the CDR3 ends without its conserved phenylalanine or tryptophan. The chain employs TRBV29-1 and TRBJ1-2; no definite D call. The CDR3 is 12 residues long. V lost 2 bases and J 3 bases, leaving 7 bases between the germline ends. CDR1 and CDR2 from the germline V gene are SQVTM and ANQGSEA. In DNA, the CDR3 is TGCAGCGTTGAAAGGCAGTACTATGGCTACACCTGC. It specifies CSVERQYYGYTC.

As to this clonotype: The junction departs from germline at one end; a sequencing error may be responsible. The chain links TRBV12-3 or TRBV12-4 to TRBJ2-7; D may be TRBD2 (5 bases). CDR3 length: 12 amino acids. DNA of the CDR3: TGTGCCAGCAGGGGAGAGGCCTACGAGGAGTATTTC. Protein: CASRGEAYEEYF.

This clonotype showed up just a few times. A read error may produce the germline difference seen at one junction end. V usage is TRBV12-3 or TRBV12-4 and J usage is TRBJ2-5, with 9 bases matching TRBD1. CDR3 length: 14 residues. The CDR3: CANSPGTGIETQYF. In nucleotides, the CDR3 is TGTGCCAACAGTCCCGGGACAGGGATAGAGACTCAGTACTTC.

The J gene is TRBJ1-2, the V gene TRBV12-3 or TRBV12-4; D is possibly TRBD1 (5 bases). Trimming stripped 10 bases from V and 10 bases from J, with 16 bases between. The CDR3 has 11 amino acids. The CDR3 nucleotides are TGTGCCAACAGCATTGGGGCCACCTACACCTTC. Its protein is CANSIGATYTF.

The V call is TRBV12-3 or TRBV12-4, the J call TRBJ2-2; maybe TRBD1 (6 bases). The CDR3 consists of 16 residues. V dropped 6 bases and J dropped 5 bases, with 19 bases sitting between them. The chain's CDR3 is CASSRNDRRLTGELFF. The CDR3 bases are TGTGCCAGCAGCCGGAATGACAGGAGGCTGACCGGGGAGCTGTTTTTT.

CDR3 residues: CASSLGQGVETQYF. The DNA for the CDR3 is TGTGCCAGCAGCCTTGGTCAGGGGGTGGAGACCCAGTACTTC. J is TRBJ2-5 and V is TRBV28; 7 bases align to TRBD1. The V and J ends lost 6 bases and 5 bases, in that order; junction bases with no gene match: 9. Germline CDR1 MDHEN, CDR2 SYDVKM. This CDR3 has 14 amino acids. Based on the CDR3 plus reference TRBV28 and TRBJ2-5, the full variable domain is DVKVTQSSRYLVKRTGEKVFLECVQDMDHENMFWYRQDPGLGLRLIYFSYDVKMKEKGDIPEGYSVSREKKERFSLILESASTNQTSMYLCASSLGQGVETQYFGPGTRLLVL.